This entry lists 21 T cell receptor beta chains sequenced from one sample in a study of response to subunit inactivated influenza vaccine. TCRdb reanalysed the RT-PCR reads using MiXCR and keeps one entry per CDR3 protein. The table has almost 250,000 distinct CDR3 sequences, 10% to 15% seen once; the top ten hold 7.8%. This material consisted of non-naive T cells sorted from PBMCs, taken 14 days before vaccination. The receptors here all came from a man aged 50 to 60 who received an inactivated influenza vaccine.

This clonotype was seen many times. The chain recombines TRBV4-3 with TRBJ1-1; D call uncertain. There are 15 residues in the CDR3. Trimming shortened V by 1 base and J by 1 base, and 10 bases separated the two germline ends. Germline CDR1 reads LGHNA; CDR2 reads YSLEER. The CDR3 region has the DNA TGCGCCAGCAGCCAAGCAGGCATCAGGAACACTGAAGCTTTCTTT. It translates to CASSQAGIRNTEAFF.

This chain links TRBV12-3 or TRBV12-4 with TRBJ1-2, with D perhaps TRBD1 (6 bases). The CDR3 covers 15 residues. The ends were cut back, 6 bases at V and 5 bases at J, with 19 bases in the middle. The CDR3 DNA sequence: TGTGCCAGCAGACAAACTGGGGGGCGGGTGTATGGCTACACCTTC. Its translation: CASRQTGGRVYGYTF.

In this sample, this clonotype turned up many times. This sequence joins TRBV28 and TRBJ1-2; D not resolved. The CDR3 runs to 13 residues. Deletions cut 7 bases from V and 5 bases from J, with 14 bases between. The germline CDR1 and CDR2 sequences are MDHEN and SYDVKM. The CDR3 loop reads CASKLTQTYGYTF. CDR3 DNA sequence: TGTGCCAGCAAATTAACTCAAACTTATGGCTACACCTTC.

The CDR3 nucleotides read TGTGCCAGCAGCTTAATTAGGTCAGCTGAAGCTTTCTTT. Residues: CASSLIRSAEAFF. J is TRBJ1-1 and V is TRBV7-2; no reliable D call. The V end was cut by 2 bases, the J end by 6 bases, with 10 bases between. This CDR3 has 13 amino acids. Germline values: CDR1 SGHTA, CDR2 FQGNSA.

There are a few counts of this clonotype. The chain combines TRBV12-3 or TRBV12-4 with TRBJ2-2; D ambiguous. The CDR3 loop spans 17 amino acids. Written as DNA, the CDR3 is TGTACCCGCAGCCCCGCCCTTTTTAGCCAGGACACCGGGGAGCTGTTTTTT. This gives the protein CTRSPALFSQDTGELFF.

This chain connects TRBV7-9 to TRBJ2-1; 7 nucleotides match TRBD2. There are 14 residues in the CDR3. V shed 2 bases and J 5 bases; nucleotides not matched to a gene: 3. Germline lookup yields CDR1 SEHNR and CDR2 FQNEAQ (reference sequence). CDR3 DNA: TGTGCCAGCAGCTTACTACGGGGGGACAATGAGCAGTTCTTC. This codes for CASSLLRGDNEQFF. Variable domain in full (rest from reference TRBV7-9 and TRBJ2-1): DTGVSQNPRHKITKRGQNVTFRCDPISEHNRLYWYRQTLGQGPEFLTYFQNEAQLEKSRLLSDRFSAERPKGSFSTLEIQRTEQGDSAMYLCASSLLRGDNEQFFGPGTRLTVL.

This clonotype occurred a few times. The V call is TRBV14, the J call TRBJ2-4; D might be TRBD2 (7 bases). Germline V CDR1 and CDR2: SGHDN, FVKESK. This CDR3 is 17 amino acids long. The V end lost 4 bases, the J end lost 3 bases, and 19 bases lay between the germline ends. CDR3 region: CASSPTLRGLGKNIQYF. In DNA form, the CDR3 reads TGTGCCAGCAGCCCCACCCTGCGGGGGCTAGGCAAAAACATTCAGTACTTC. Full variable domain (remainder filled in from reference TRBV14 and TRBJ2-4): EAGVTQFPSHSVIEKGQTVTLRCDPISGHDNLYWYRRVMGKEIKFLLHFVKESKQDESGMPNNRFLAERTGGTYSTLKVQPAELEDSGVYFCASSPTLRGLGKNIQYFGAGTRLSVL.

This clonotype was recorded a few times. The chain recombines TRBV5-1 with TRBJ2-3, with 8 positions matching TRBD2. The junction had 6 bases not matched to a gene; V was cut back by 5 bases and J by 4 bases. CDR1 and CDR2 (germline): SGHRS, YFSETQ. CDR3 size: 14 residues. This CDR3 reads CASRLQAGADTQYF. The CDR3 nucleotides read TGCGCCAGCAGACTCCAAGCGGGGGCAGATACGCAGTATTTT. The whole variable domain, remainder taken from reference TRBV5-1 and TRBJ2-3, is KAGVTQTPRYLIKTRGQQVTLSCSPISGHRSVSWYQQTPGQGLQFLFEYFSETQRNKGNFPGRFSGRQFSNSRSEMNVSTLELGDSALYLCASRLQAGADTQYFGPGTRLTVL.

This clonotype came up a few times. This chain links TRBV4-2 with TRBJ2-2; 10 nucleotides agree with TRBD1. The CDR3 runs 17 residues. Unmatched junction bases numbered 7, after V lost 0 bases and J lost 6 bases. In germline, CDR1 is LGHNA, CDR2 YNFKEQ. CDR3 protein: CASSQDQRQGAPGELFF. CDR3 nucleotide sequence: TGTGCCAGCAGCCAAGATCAGAGACAGGGGGCCCCCGGGGAGCTGTTTTTT.

At least ten counts were recorded for this clonotype. The gene calls are TRBV4-3 and TRBJ2-4, with D hard to call. CDR1 is LGHNA, CDR2 YSLEER, per germline. The CDR3 is 13 amino acids. V was trimmed by 1 base and J by 9 bases, leaving 10 bases between them. CDR3 nucleotides: TGCGCCAGCAGCCAAGTGTCCGGATCCATTCAGTACTTC. It is translated as CASSQVSGSIQYF.

In this sample, this clonotype turned up a few times. This chain joins TRBV6-5 and TRBJ2-3; D gene ambiguous. Trimming removed 2 bases at V and 3 bases at J, with 6 bases between. CDR1 and CDR2 from the germline V gene are MNHEY and SVGAGI. The CDR3 runs 13 residues. In DNA, the CDR3 is TGTGCCAGCAGTTACGCAGGAACAGATACGCAGTATTTT. As protein: CASSYAGTDTQYF.

In its sample, this clonotype was seen a few times. The gene calls are TRBV20-1 and TRBJ2-3; 9 bases are a match to TRBD2. V lost 3 bases, J lost 1 base, and 8 bases stayed unmatched. The CDR3 length is 16 residues. Germline V CDR1 and CDR2: DFQATT, SNEGSKA (reference sequence). The CDR3 reads CSARRLAGSRTDTQYF. The CDR3 nucleotides are TGCAGTGCTAGGAGGCTAGCGGGGTCACGCACAGATACGCAGTATTTT.

This clonotype is a singleton in its sample. The chain carries TRBV18 and TRBJ2-7; a weak D match, TRBD2 (6 bases). The CDR3 runs 14 residues. V lost 6 bases and J lost 0, with 12 bases in between. Germline V gives CDR1 KGHSH, CDR2 LQKENI. The CDR3 DNA reads TGTGCCAGCTCCCGGGGGAGTACCTCCTACGAGCAGTACTTC. Protein: CASSRGSTSYEQYF.

This clonotype was picked up a small number of times. The chain is built from TRBV3-1 and TRBJ1-5; D is uncertain. The CDR3 contains 16 residues. V was clipped by 1 base and J by 1 base, with 11 bases between them. Germline assignment: CDR1 LGHDT and CDR2 YNNKEL (reference sequence). CDR3 nucleotide sequence: TGTGCCAGCAGCCAAGGTGGGCAGAAGAGCAATCAGCCCCAGCATTTT. As protein: CASSQGGQKSNQPQHF.

This sequence joins TRBV3-1 and TRBJ1-4; no clear D. Germline values: CDR1 LGHDT, CDR2 YNNKEL (reference sequence). Deletions cut 3 bases from V and 3 bases from J, with 8 bases between. The CDR3 has 14 amino acids. CDR3 in amino acids: CASSHRTSNEKLFF. The CDR3 DNA reads as TGTGCCAGCAGCCACAGGACCTCTAATGAAAAACTGTTTTTT.

The table lists this clonotype with many counts. This chain joins TRBV6-2 or TRBV6-3 and TRBJ2-7; D gene unclear. The germline gives CDR1 MNHEY, CDR2 SVGEGT. CDR3 length: 13 residues. Trimming pared 1 base from V and 3 bases from J, leaving 7 bases between. Here the CDR3 reads CASSYYGGYEQYF. In DNA, the CDR3 is TGTGCCAGCAGTTACTACGGCGGCTACGAGCAGTACTTC.

J is TRBJ1-2 and V is TRBV14; D gene unclear. Trimming left V 0 bases short and J 4 bases short, with 6 bases between. The CDR3 has 13 residues. Germline values: CDR1 SGHDN, CDR2 FVKESK. CDR3 sequence reads: CASSQDVGYGYTF. CDR3 sequence (DNA): TGTGCCAGCAGCCAAGACGTTGGCTATGGCTACACCTTC.

In this sample, this clonotype turned up a few times. The rearrangement uses TRBV9 and TRBJ2-5; D perhaps matches TRBD1 (6 bases). V lost 4 bases and J 10 bases, leaving 26 bases between the germline ends. CDR3 length: 16 residues. The germline CDR1 and CDR2 sequences are SGDLS and YYNGEE. CDR3 DNA: TGTGCCAGCAGCCCCGAGTCCAGGGGTAGTGGTATGGGCCAGTACTTC. Translated, it gives CASSPESRGSGMGQYF. Full variable domain (rest looked up from reference TRBV9 and TRBJ2-5): DSGVTQTPKHLITATGQRVTLRCSPRSGDLSVYWYQQSLDQGLQFLIQYYNGEERAKGNILERFSAQQFPDLHSELNLSSLELGDSALYFCASSPESRGSGMGQYFGPGTRLLVL.

This clonotype occurred a few times. V and J are TRBV15 and TRBJ1-1; possibly TRBD1 for D (6 bases). There are 15 residues in the CDR3. V lost 3 bases to trimming and J lost 0 bases, with 11 bases between them. Looked up from germline, CDR1 is LNHNV and CDR2 is YYDKDF (reference sequence). The DNA of the CDR3 is TGTGCCACCAGCAGGAGCCAGGGGATGAACACTGAAGCTTTCTTT. Amino acid sequence: CATSRSQGMNTEAFF.

This chain links TRBV7-9 with TRBJ2-2; tentatively, D is TRBD1 (6 bases). The CDR3 totals 16 residues. In germline, CDR1 is SEHNR, CDR2 FQNEAQ (reference sequence). V gave up 5 bases and J gave up 0 bases, with 13 bases separating them. The CDR3: CASSPGQTTNTGELFF. Here the CDR3 DNA reads TGTGCCAGCAGCCCAGGACAGACCACGAACACCGGGGAGCTGTTTTTT.

This clonotype appeared many times. The genes are TRBV29-1 and TRBJ2-5, with a possible D match to TRBD1 (5 bases). Trimming shortened V by 5 bases and J by 4 bases, and 11 bases separated the two germline ends. The CDR3 extends over 12 amino acids. The germline CDR1 and CDR2 sequences are SQVTM and ANQGSEA. CDR3 in amino acids: CSVRPGPETQYF. The CDR3 bases are TGCAGCGTTAGGCCAGGGCCAGAGACCCAGTACTTC.